A single sample gave rise to the 26 T cell receptor beta chains below, sequenced in a study of OX40 agonist ivuxolimab in advanced cancers. Measured with immunoSEQ multiplex PCR; TCRdb has only the in-frame clones, and not every one. Of tens of thousands of clones in the sample, roughly 80% were seen once. The sequencing used CD4+ or CD8+ T cells sorted from blood, collected in a trial of the OX40 agonist ivuxolimab. The origin of the receptors is an adult with an advanced solid tumor such as melanoma, head and neck, liver or kidney cancer.

The rearrangement joins TRBV12-2 to TRBJ1-6. TRBV12-2 is deemed a pseudogene. The CDR3 is 18 residues long. The CDR3 bases are TGTGCAAGTCGCTTAGTTACCAGGGGGGGATCCTATAATTCACCCCTCCACTTT. Encoded protein: CASRLVTRGGSYNSPLHF.

The CDR3 DNA follows: TGTGCCAGTAGTATCGGGGAGCTGGTTCATGGCTACACCTTC. Protein sequence: CASSIGELVHGYTF. The rearrangement uses TRBV19 and TRBJ1-2; no reliable D call. Germline V gene sequence: CDR1 LNHDA, CDR2 SQIVND (reference sequence). The V end lost 3 bases, the J end lost 6 bases, and 14 bases lay between the germline ends. The CDR3 spans 14 residues. Variable domain in full (rest from reference TRBV19 and TRBJ1-2): DGGITQSPKYLFRKEGQNVTLSCEQNLNHDAMYWYRQDPGQGLRLIYYSQIVNDFQKGDIAEGYSVSREKKESFPLTVTSAQKNPTAFYLCASSIGELVHGYTFGSGTRLTVV.

The gene calls are TRBV7-9 and TRBJ2-1; the D is unclear. CDR3 length equals 15 residues. The germline gives CDR1 SEHNR, CDR2 FQNEAQ (reference sequence). Trimming took off 3 bases at V and 0 bases at J, with 9 bases between the two ends. Here the CDR3 DNA reads TGTGCCAGCAGCTTCCCGGCGAGCTCCTACAATGAGCAGTTCTTC. Translation gives CASSFPASSYNEQFF.

This chain uses TRBV27 with TRBJ2-3, with TRBD2 as a possible D gene (6 bases). The germline CDR1 and CDR2 sequences are MNHEY and SMNVEV (reference sequence). Between the trimmed V and J ends, which lost 5 bases and 1 base, there was a span of 13 bases. The CDR3 extends over 15 amino acids. The CDR3 region is CASSKLAAGTDTQYF. The CDR3 nucleotides are TGTGCCAGCAGTAAACTAGCTGCGGGCACAGATACGCAGTATTTT.

The CDR3 is CASSQASGRSYNEQFF. CDR3 DNA: TGCGCCAGCAGCCAGGCCTCGGGGCGCTCCTACAATGAGCAGTTCTTC. The chain recombines TRBV4-1 with TRBJ2-1, with D perhaps assigned TRBD1 or TRBD2 (5 bases each). V gave up 3 bases and J gave up 0 bases, with 12 bases separating them. This CDR3 is 16 amino acids long. Germline V lookup: CDR1 MGHRA, CDR2 YSYEKL.

The V gene is TRBV4-1, the J gene TRBJ1-1, with TRBD1 identical over 12 bases. Germline V CDR1 and CDR2: MGHRA, YSYEKL. This CDR3 spans 15 amino acids. The trim removed 3 bases at V and 11 bases at J, leaving 10 bases unmatched. The CDR3 DNA is TGCGCCAGCAGCCATGGGGGACAGGGGGCTCTAAAGGCTTTCTTT. Amino acid sequence: CASSHGGQGALKAFF.

This chain uses TRBV14 with TRBJ1-2, with TRBD1 matching over 9 bases. Germline V gene sequence: CDR1 SGHDN, CDR2 FVKESK. The CDR3 runs to 14 residues. V gave up 4 bases and J gave up 4 bases; unmatched junction bases: 4. DNA for the CDR3: TGTGCCAGCAGCCCACTGACAGGGGGCTATGGCTACACCTTC. This codes for CASSPLTGGYGYTF.

This rearrangement joins TRBV29-1 to TRBJ1-1, with 11 bases identical to TRBD1. The junction had 4 bases not matched to a gene; V was cut back by 0 bases and J by 7 bases. There are 14 residues in the CDR3. The V gene's germline CDR1 is SQVTM and CDR2 ANQGSEA. In DNA, the CDR3 is TGCAGCGTTGAAGAGGACAGGGGGCTCGGTGAAGCTTTCTTT. Translated, it gives CSVEEDRGLGEAFF.

The chain is built from TRBV7-9 and TRBJ2-5; weak D call: TRBD1 (7 bases). The CDR3 has 13 amino acids. Trimming took 5 bases from V and 7 from J, leaving 14 bases between them. The germline V gene encodes CDR1 SEHNR and CDR2 FQNEAQ (reference sequence). The CDR3 DNA reads TGTGCCAGCAGCCAGGGGGGCCGGGGGACCCAGTACTTC. Translation gives CASSQGGRGTQYF.

The V call is TRBV19, the J call TRBJ2-7, with 10 bases that match TRBD2. The CDR3 is 16 residues long. Germline-derived CDR1 and CDR2 are LNHDA and SQIVND (reference sequence). V shed 6 bases, J shed 6 bases, and the junction held 14 bases outside the gene matches. The CDR3 spells CASSLGSGGAPGEQYF. The CDR3, as DNA: TGTGCCAGTAGCCTAGGGAGCGGGGGGGCGCCGGGCGAGCAGTACTTC.

The V and J genes are TRBV5-1 and TRBJ2-2; TRBD1 agrees at 10 bases. In germline, CDR1 is SGHRS, CDR2 YFSETQ. V dropped 3 bases and J dropped 3; count of bases not matched to a gene: 8. The CDR3 loop spans 17 amino acids. The CDR3 protein is CASSWLAGTGDTGELFF. CDR3 coding DNA: TGCGCCAGCAGCTGGTTGGCCGGGACAGGGGACACCGGGGAGCTGTTTTTT.

The chain combines TRBV19 with TRBJ1-2; 7 bases align to TRBD1. V lost 6 bases to trimming and J lost 6 bases; unmatched junction nucleotides: 4. CDR3 size: 12 residues. Germline V gene data show CDR1 as LNHDA and CDR2 as SQIVND (reference sequence). The CDR3 nucleotides are TGTGCCAGTAGACGGGGGACAGATGGCTACACCTTC. Protein product: CASRRGTDGYTF.

The V gene is TRBV13, the J gene TRBJ2-1; D unclear. Germline values: CDR1 PRHDT, CDR2 FYEKMQ (reference sequence). The CDR3 is 14 residues long. V lost 1 base to trimming and J lost 8 bases, with 12 bases between them. The CDR3 sequence: CASSLEGNEDEQFF. CDR3 DNA: TGTGCCAGCAGCTTAGAGGGTAATGAGGATGAGCAGTTCTTC. Looking up the rest from reference TRBV13 and TRBJ2-1 gives the full variable domain: AAGVIQSPRHLIKEKRETATLKCYPIPRHDTVYWYQQGPGQDPQFLISFYEKMQSDKGSIPDRFSAQQFSDYHSELNMSSLELGDSALYFCASSLEGNEDEQFFGPGTRLTVL.

The chain joins TRBV5-5 to TRBJ2-5; 13 nucleotides match TRBD2. CDR1 and CDR2 from the germline V gene are SGHKS and YYEKEE (reference sequence). The CDR3 runs 18 residues. The ends lost 4 bases at V and 4 bases at J; junction bases unmatched: 13. DNA for the CDR3: TGTGCCAGCAGCCTTGGACTAGCGGGGGCCCCAGGGGGAGAGACCCAGTACTTC. Its protein is CASSLGLAGAPGGETQYF. The entire variable domain, with the rest obtained from reference TRBV5-5 and TRBJ2-5, is as follows: DAGVTQSPTHLIKTRGQQVTLRCSPISGHKSVSWYQQVLGQGPQFIFQYYEKEERGRGNFPDRFSARQFPNYSSELNVNALLLGDSALYLCASSLGLAGAPGGETQYFGPGTRLLVL.

This chain connects TRBV5-1 to TRBJ2-1; 9 bases line up with TRBD2. The CDR3 covers 15 residues. Losses at the gene ends were 4 bases for V and 2 bases for J; bases not matched to a gene: 4. Per germline, CDR1 SGHRS and CDR2 YFSETQ. The CDR3 bases are TGCGCCAGCAGCCTGGCGGGGGGGACCTACAATGAGCAGTTCTTC. This codes for CASSLAGGTYNEQFF. Variable domain in full (rest from reference TRBV5-1 and TRBJ2-1): KAGVTQTPRYLIKTRGQQVTLSCSPISGHRSVSWYQQTPGQGLQFLFEYFSETQRNKGNFPGRFSGRQFSNSRSEMNVSTLELGDSALYLCASSLAGGTYNEQFFGPGTRLTVL.

V is TRBV18 and J is TRBJ2-7; no clear D gene. This CDR3 region has 12 residues. Germline V lookup: CDR1 KGHSH, CDR2 LQKENI. Trimming took 0 bases from V and 3 from J, leaving 3 bases between them. The chain's CDR3 is CASSPPGYEQYF. The CDR3 DNA reads as TGTGCCAGCTCACCACCGGGCTACGAGCAGTACTTC.

The chain recombines TRBV5-5 with TRBJ1-4; 7 nucleotides align to TRBD1. V shed 2 bases and J 8 bases; nucleotides not matched to a gene: 9. This CDR3 is built from 15 residues. In germline, CDR1 is SGHKS, CDR2 YYEKEE (reference sequence). For the CDR3, the DNA is TGTGCCAGCAGCTTAGGGGACAGAGGAGGAGAAAAACTGTTTTTT. As protein: CASSLGDRGGEKLFF.

J is TRBJ1-4 and V is TRBV6-5; D unclear. Germline V CDR1 and CDR2: MNHEY, SVGAGI. V was clipped by 5 bases and J by 6 bases, with 13 bases between them. CDR3 length: 14 amino acids. In DNA, the CDR3 is TGTGCCAGCAGTGCGCCCGGCCCCTATGAAAAACTGTTTTTT. This sequence encodes CASSAPGPYEKLFF.

A few counts support this clone. The rearrangement uses TRBV9 and TRBJ1-1, with a weak D call TRBD1 (6 bases). CDR1 is SGDLS and CDR2 is YYNGEE in the germline V gene. V shed 6 bases and J shed 1 base, with 13 bases lying between them. The CDR3 spans 14 residues. CDR3 bases: TGTGCCAGCACCCCGGGACAATCGAACACTGAAGCTTTCTTT. The encoded protein is CASTPGQSNTEAFF. Full variable domain (outside the CDR3, taken from reference TRBV9 and TRBJ1-1): DSGVTQTPKHLITATGQRVTLRCSPRSGDLSVYWYQQSLDQGLQFLIQYYNGEERAKGNILERFSAQQFPDLHSELNLSSLELGDSALYFCASTPGQSNTEAFFGQGTRLTVV.

This clone has a single count. This chain uses TRBV10-3 with TRBJ2-1; the match to TRBD2 covers 9 bases. This CDR3 is built from 15 residues. CDR1 is ENHRY and CDR2 is SYGVKD in the germline V gene. V shed 4 bases, J shed 6 bases, and the junction held 7 bases outside the gene matches. CDR3 in DNA: TGTGCCATCAGTGCTGAAGCGGGGGGCCTCAATGAGCAGTTCTTC. The encoded protein is CAISAEAGGLNEQFF.

This clone is classed as medium-sized (0.01 to 0.1%). The chain employs TRBV27 and TRBJ1-1; 9 bases align to TRBD1. The J segment lost 3 bases and the V segment lost 5 bases, leaving 10 bases of the junction unmatched. From germline, CDR1 is MNHEY and CDR2 SMNVEV (reference sequence). The CDR3 spans 16 residues. CDR3 in amino acids: CASSPGTGLEYTEAFF. CDR3 coding DNA: TGTGCCAGCAGTCCCGGGACAGGGTTGGAGTACACTGAAGCTTTCTTT.

This rearrangement joins TRBV6-5 to TRBJ1-2; tentatively, D is TRBD1 (5 bases). The germline V gene encodes CDR1 MNHEY and CDR2 SVGAGI. The CDR3 totals 12 residues. V was trimmed by 6 bases and J by 9 bases, leaving 14 bases between them. CDR3 bases: TGTGCCAGCAGCATGGAACCAGGGCGCTACACCTTC. This encodes CASSMEPGRYTF.

V and J are TRBV4-1 and TRBJ2-5; weak D call: TRBD2 (6 bases). The CDR3 is 17 amino acids. Deletions cut 4 bases from V and 5 bases from J, with 23 bases between. Germline CDR1 is MGHRA and CDR2 is YSYEKL. The chain's CDR3 is CASSRASAGLNIETQYF. CDR3 DNA: TGCGCCAGCAGCCGGGCATCTGCGGGACTCAACATCGAGACCCAGTACTTC.

To note about this clone: Other DNA sequences in the same sample also yield this CDR3. The V and J genes are TRBV7-6 and TRBJ1-1, with D hard to call. The V end was cut by 1 base, the J end by 1 base, with 4 bases between. The CDR3 sequence is 13 residues long. Germline V gene lookup returns CDR1 SGHVS and CDR2 FNYEAQ. The CDR3 DNA reads TGTGCCAGCAGCTTAGGGGAGAACACTGAAGCTTTCTTT. Translation: CASSLGENTEAFF. The full variable domain, completed using reference TRBV7-6 and TRBJ1-1, is GAGVSQSPRYKVTKRGQDVALRCDPISGHVSLYWYRQALGQGPEFLTYFNYEAQQDKSGLPNDRFSAERPEGSISTLTIQRTEQRDSAMYRCASSLGENTEAFFGQGTRLTVV.

This clone was detected only a few times. The chain combines TRBV5-5 with TRBJ2-7; D not resolved. The CDR3 extends over 12 amino acids. Germline V gene sequence: CDR1 SGHKS, CDR2 YYEKEE (reference sequence). V lost 5 bases to trimming and J lost 6 bases, with 12 bases between them. The CDR3 DNA sequence: TGTGCCAGCAGTCGGTTCGCGTCCGAGCAGTACTTC. Its translation is CASSRFASEQYF.

The gene calls are TRBV5-1 and TRBJ1-1; tentative D call: TRBD1 (5 bases). CDR3 length: 11 amino acids. Per the germline V gene, CDR1 is SGHRS and CDR2 is YFSETQ. Trimming took 7 bases from V and 7 from J, leaving 11 bases between them. CDR3 in amino acids: CASALGGEAFF. The CDR3 DNA is TGCGCCAGCGCCCTCGGGGGTGAAGCTTTCTTT.